This T cell receptor (beta chain) was identified during a study of graft-versus-host responses after intestinal transplantation. The study, taken as a whole, reports: Recipient marrow harbored GvH clones, some of which surfaced first in ileum or blood.

The CDR3 has 14 residues. The V end was cut by 1 base, the J end by 7 bases, with 16 bases between. Per the germline V gene, CDR1 is SQVTM and CDR2 is ANQGSEA. As for this clone: Antigen: not known.

TCRdb's table, derived via immunoSEQ multiplex PCR, lists solely in-frame clones and lacks some. The data show thousands of clones, just under 95% seen once. The sample here was PBMCs, taken around 30 days after intestinal transplant. The chain couples TRBV29-1 to TRBJ1-2, with D maybe TRBD1 (6 bases). This receptor was taken from a human patient who received an intestinal transplant, so some T cells may come from the graft donor. CDR3 coding DNA: TGCAGCGTTGAAGTTGGAGGGGGTTCTCCTGGCTACACCTTC. This translates into CSVEVGGGSPGYTF.